These T cell receptor beta chains were read from a single sample in a study of blood T cell repertoires in COVID-19. Assay used: immunoSEQ multiplex PCR; TCRdb lists only in-frame clones, some missing. The sample yields about 140,000 clones, 60% to 85% seen once. The sample taken for sequencing was peripheral blood. The source is a woman aged 60-70 years with acute or convalescent COVID-19. Each CDR3 is given with its conserved first and last residue. D genes are given only for firm matches. Size tells how often a clone was seen (once, few, many) or the class of an expanded clone, and some rows leave it out.

D,V,size,J,DNA,CDR3
TRBD2,TRBV28,.,TRBJ2-7,TGTGCCAGCAGTTCCATCGGGGGGGGGAACGAGCAGTACTTC,CASSSIGGGNEQYF
.,TRBV18,.,TRBJ1-5,TGTGCCAGCTCACCCCCCGGGGGAAGCAATCAGCCCCAGCATTTT,CASSPPGGSNQPQHF
TRBD2,TRBV2,.,TRBJ2-7,TGTGCCAGCAGTGTCGGGACTAGTAACGAGCAGTACTTC,CASSVGTSNEQYF
TRBD1,TRBV28,.,TRBJ1-5,TGTGCCAGCAGTCTCATACAGGGGGCGCACAGCAATCAGCCCCAGCATTTT,CASSLIQGAHSNQPQHF
.,TRBV5-6,many,TRBJ1-1,TGTGCCAGCAGCTTCGGGCAAATAGGGGACACTGAAGCTTTCTTT,CASSFGQIGDTEAFF
.,TRBV6-5,.,TRBJ2-2,TGTGCCAGCAGGGATAGCAGAAACACCGGGGAGCTGTTTTTT,CASRDSRNTGELFF
TRBD1,TRBV27,.,TRBJ1-1,TGTGCCAGCCAGGGGGCGCTGGACACTGAAGCTTTCTTT,CASQGALDTEAFF
.,TRBV5-1,.,TRBJ2-5,TGCGCCAGCAGCTTGGGGACAGTGAACCAAGAGACCCAGTACTTC,CASSLGTVNQETQYF
TRBD2,TRBV11-2,.,TRBJ2-7,TGTGCCAGCAGCTTATGGCGGGGGGCGTACGAGCAGTACTTC,CASSLWRGAYEQYF
.,TRBV5-4,.,TRBJ2-7,TGTGCCAGCAGCTTGGCCCCCACTGACGAGCAGTACTTC,CASSLAPTDEQYF
TRBD1,TRBV7-2,.,TRBJ1-4,TGTGCCAGCAGCTTAAGGACAGGGGTGCGCGAACTGTTTTTT,CASSLRTGVRELFF
TRBD2,TRBV28,once,TRBJ2-7,TGTGCCAGCAGTCTGACTAGCGGGACTCCTTACGAGCAGTACTTC,CASSLTSGTPYEQYF
.,TRBV5-1,.,TRBJ1-1,TGCGCCAGCAGCGCGGCAGGGGAAAAGGCCGCTGAAGCTTTCTTT,CASSAAGEKAAEAFF
.,TRBV29-1,.,TRBJ1-5,TGCAGCGTTGCTTTCCACACAGGCTCAGGTCAGCCCCAGCATTTT,CSVAFHTGSGQPQHF
.,TRBV28,.,TRBJ2-5,TGTGCCAGCAACAGTCGGTATGAGACCCAGTACTTC,CASNSRYETQYF
TRBD1,TRBV19,.,TRBJ2-7,TGTGCCAGTAGTATACTGGACAGGCCATCCTACGAGCAGTACTTC,CASSILDRPSYEQYF
TRBD1,TRBV7-6,.,TRBJ2-6,TGTGCCAGCAGCTTAGCGTCCTCGGGACAGGGTCCCTCTGGGGCCAACGTCCTGACTTTC,CASSLASSGQGPSGANVLTF
.,TRBV5-1,few,TRBJ2-1,TGCGCCAGCAGCTCCAGGGCGTCCGCAGGAAATGAGCAGTTCTTC,CASSSRASAGNEQFF
.,TRBV2,.,TRBJ1-4,TGTGCCAGCAGTGTCTCTGAAAAACTGTTTTTT,CASSVSEKLFF
TRBD2,TRBV28,.,TRBJ2-1,TGTGCCAGCAGTGGGACTAGCGGGAGAAGAAATGAGCAGTTCTTC,CASSGTSGRRNEQFF
.,TRBV2,.,TRBJ1-5,TGTGCCAGCAGTGAAGCGAGGGGGAGAAGCAATCAGCCCCAGCATTTT,CASSEARGRSNQPQHF
.,TRBV7-9,.,TRBJ2-5,TGTGCCAGCAGCTTAGCTCCGTTAGTGGAGACCCAGTACTTC,CASSLAPLVETQYF
TRBD1,TRBV19,.,TRBJ1-2,TGTGCCACGTCACCGCCGGGACAGGGACCAGGTTACTATGGCTACACCTTC,CATSPPGQGPGYYGYTF
.,TRBV6-6,.,TRBJ1-3,TGTGCCAGCAGTTACACGACAGTGAGAACTGGAAACACCATATATTTT,CASSYTTVRTGNTIYF
TRBD1,TRBV5-1,.,TRBJ2-2,TGCGCCAGCAGTCCCGGGACAGGGGGCAACGGGGAGCTGTTTTTT,CASSPGTGGNGELFF
TRBD1,TRBV7-9,many,TRBJ1-4,TGTGCCAGCAGCCCAACCCGACAGGGCAAGGAAAAACTGTTTTTT,CASSPTRQGKEKLFF
.,TRBV9,.,TRBJ2-2,TGTGCCAGCAGCGTAGAGCCCGGACACTTCACCGGGGAGCTGTTTTTT,CASSVEPGHFTGELFF
.,TRBV20-1,.,TRBJ2-5,TGCAGTGCTAGTGGGCAGCAAGAGACCCAGTACTTC,CSASGQQETQYF
.,TRBV27,.,TRBJ1-1,TGTGCCAGCAGTTTTGGGGCCAGTGGTCAGGCTTTCTTT,CASSFGASGQAFF
.,TRBV30,.,TRBJ2-1,TGTGCCTGGGACGGAGTAGGGGTTGGCAATGAGCAGTTCTTC,CAWDGVGVGNEQFF
TRBD2,TRBV3-1/TRBV3-2,.,TRBJ2-2,TGTGCCAGCAGCCAAGTAGCGGGAGGGATCACCGGGGAGCTGTTTTTT,CASSQVAGGITGELFF
TRBD1,TRBV11-2,.,TRBJ1-2,TGTGCCAGCAGCTTAGGTCGGACAGGGGAAACAGCTAACTATGGCTACACCTTC,CASSLGRTGETANYGYTF
TRBD1,TRBV30,few,TRBJ1-2,TGTGCCTGGAGTGTACGGAGGACAGGGGGCCGGGGCTACACCTTC,CAWSVRRTGGRGYTF